Listed below are T cell receptor beta chains from one sample, sequenced in a study of STAT5B mutations in CD4+ large granular lymphocyte leukemia. The protocol was immunoSEQ multiplex PCR, while the TCRdb copy is restricted to in-frame clones and leaves out a portion. The sample has some 45,000 clones, 80% to 90% seen once. Sample: CD4+ T cells from blood buffy coats. Receptor source: a human donor in good health. Both conserved end residues are part of each CDR3. Fields, in order: V gene, clone size, D gene, J gene, CDR3 protein, CDR3 DNA. D genes are given only for firm matches. For some rows the clone size is stated as once, few or many, or as a class when expanded; others skip it.

>TRBV6-5|-|-|TRBJ2-1
CASSNRGGAYNEQFF
TGTGCCAGCAGCAACCGGGGTGGCGCCTACAATGAGCAGTTCTTC
>TRBV7-9|-|-|TRBJ2-5
CASSLARGAGETQYF
TGTGCCAGCAGCTTAGCGAGGGGGGCCGGAGAGACCCAGTACTTC
>TRBV7-8|-|-|TRBJ1-5
CASSLYRDNQGSNQPQHF
TGTGCCAGCAGCTTATACCGGGACAACCAAGGGAGCAATCAGCCCCAGCATTTT
>TRBV19|-|-|TRBJ1-5
CASSIPLSASNQPQHF
TGTGCCAGTAGTATCCCGCTATCGGCTAGCAATCAGCCCCAGCATTTT
>TRBV14|-|TRBD2|TRBJ2-7
CASSSTSSGIVEQYF
TGTGCCAGCAGCAGCACCTCTAGCGGGATAGTCGAGCAGTACTTC
>TRBV18|-|TRBD1|TRBJ2-7
CASSPTDRATHEQYF
TGTGCCAGCTCACCAACGGACAGGGCAACCCACGAGCAGTACTTC
>TRBV5-6|-|-|TRBJ1-2
CASSPWEANYGYTF
TGTGCCAGCAGCCCTTGGGAGGCTAACTATGGCTACACCTTC
>TRBV11-2|-|TRBD1|TRBJ2-3
CASSLGGQGTDTQYF
TGTGCCAGCAGCTTAGGGGGACAGGGGACAGATACGCAGTATTTT
>TRBV4-3|once|TRBD2|TRBJ2-1
CASSSLAGGSYNEQFF
TGCGCCAGCAGTTCCCTAGCGGGAGGGTCCTACAATGAGCAGTTCTTC
>TRBV28|-|-|TRBJ1-1
CASSFSPPLLNTEAFF
TGTGCCAGCAGTTTCTCTCCGCCCCTCCTGAACACTGAAGCTTTCTTT
>TRBV7-6|-|-|TRBJ2-2
CASSLWQGTGELFF
TGTGCCAGCAGCTTATGGCAGGGCACCGGGGAGCTGTTTTTT
>TRBV7-2|-|-|TRBJ1-2
CASSLGGEPSPGSYGYTF
TGTGCCAGCAGCTTAGGAGGGGAGCCGTCTCCTGGAAGTTATGGCTACACCTTC
>TRBV5-1|-|TRBD1|TRBJ1-5
CASSLGQGDAQPQHF
TGCGCCAGCAGCTTGGGACAGGGTGACGCTCAGCCCCAGCATTTT
>TRBV28|-|-|TRBJ1-5
CASSKGLSGNQPQHF
TGTGCCAGCAGTAAGGGACTCTCCGGCAATCAGCCCCAGCATTTT
>TRBV5-6|-|TRBD2|TRBJ2-7
CASSLEAGRQYF
TGTGCCAGCAGCTTGGAAGCGGGAAGGCAGTACTTC
>TRBV7-2|-|TRBD2|TRBJ2-1
CASRTSGSGLGNEQFF
TGTGCCAGCAGGACTAGCGGGAGCGGTTTGGGCAATGAGCAGTTCTTC
>TRBV10-3|-|-|TRBJ2-5
CAIGGAEQETQYF
TGTGCCATCGGCGGGGCGGAGCAAGAGACCCAGTACTTC
>TRBV14|few|TRBD2|TRBJ2-5
CASSQGLARETQYF
TGTGCCAGCAGCCAAGGACTAGCTCGGGAGACCCAGTACTTC
>TRBV30|once|-|TRBJ2-1
CAWSRLVYNEQFF
TGTGCCTGGAGTCGACTAGTTTACAATGAGCAGTTCTTC
>TRBV5-1|-|-|TRBJ1-2
CASSLDWVSGYTF
TGCGCCAGCAGCTTGGATTGGGTTTCTGGCTACACCTTC
>TRBV5-1|-|-|TRBJ2-1
CASSPSGNRYNEQFF
TGCGCCAGCAGCCCCAGTGGGAACCGCTACAATGAGCAGTTCTTC
>TRBV28|-|TRBD2|TRBJ2-3
CAIRPPSLAGGDTQYF
TGTGCCATCCGCCCCCCAAGCCTAGCGGGAGGGGATACGCAGTATTTT
>TRBV2|-|TRBD2|TRBJ2-3
CASSDPILAGGLTDTQYF
TGTGCCAGCAGCGACCCGATTCTAGCGGGAGGGCTGACAGATACGCAGTATTTT
>TRBV19|-|TRBD1|TRBJ2-7
CASSIQGAGISYEQYF
TGTGCCAGTAGTATCCAGGGGGCCGGAATCTCCTACGAGCAGTACTTC
>TRBV6-5|-|-|TRBJ1-5
CASSYSAAGNQPQHF
TGTGCCAGCAGTTATTCGGCTGCAGGGAATCAGCCCCAGCATTTT
>TRBV7-2|-|-|TRBJ1-4
CASSLMGQVNEKLFF
TGTGCCAGCAGCTTAATGGGACAAGTCAATGAAAAACTGTTTTTT
>TRBV29-1|-|TRBD1|TRBJ1-2
CSVQGDQGPYGYTF
TGCAGCGTTCAGGGGGACCAAGGGCCTTATGGCTACACCTTC
>TRBV9|-|-|TRBJ1-6
CASSAGGSPLHF
TGTGCCAGCAGCGCTGGGGGTTCACCCCTCCACTTT
>TRBV7-2|once|-|TRBJ2-3
CASSLVDRLSTDTQYF
TGTGCCAGCAGCTTAGTGGACAGACTCAGCACAGATACGCAGTATTTT
>TRBV30|-|-|TRBJ1-5
CAWSPQGNQPQHF
TGTGCCTGGAGTCCACAGGGCAATCAGCCCCAGCATTTT
>TRBV6-5|medium-sized|-|TRBJ1-5
CASSRNRESNQPQHF
TGTGCCAGCAGTCGGAACAGGGAGAGCAATCAGCCCCAGCATTTT
>TRBV2|-|TRBD1|TRBJ1-2
CASPDGTGVPYYGYTF
TGTGCCAGCCCCGACGGGACAGGGGTTCCCTACTATGGCTACACCTTC
>TRBV15|-|TRBD1|TRBJ2-7
CATSSPVGQGSYEQYF
TGTGCCACCAGCAGCCCCGTAGGACAGGGGTCCTACGAGCAGTACTTC
>TRBV7-6|-|-|TRBJ1-1
CASSLDLNTEAFF
TGTGCCAGCAGCTTGGACCTGAACACTGAAGCTTTCTTT
>TRBV29-1|few|-|TRBJ2-5
CSVGETKFVTQYF
TGCAGCGTTGGCGAGACGAAGTTTGTGACCCAGTACTTC
>TRBV28|-|-|TRBJ2-3
CASSPPSTDTQYF
TGTGCCAGCAGTCCACCTAGCACAGATACGCAGTATTTT
>TRBV6-6|-|TRBD1|TRBJ1-5
CASSTEGQGASQPQHF
TGTGCCAGCAGTACCGAGGGACAGGGGGCGAGTCAGCCCCAGCATTTT
>TRBV19|-|TRBD2|TRBJ2-1
CASSIDILAGGPVNEQFF
TGTGCCAGTAGTATAGATATACTAGCGGGAGGGCCTGTCAATGAGCAGTTCTTC
>TRBV9|-|TRBD1|TRBJ1-1
CASSGQGGGEAFF
TGTGCCAGCAGCGGACAGGGGGGCGGTGAAGCTTTCTTT
>TRBV28|-|-|TRBJ1-2
CASSLEAGVYGYTF
TGTGCCAGCAGTTTAGAAGCAGGGGTCTATGGCTACACCTTC
>TRBV5-1|few|TRBD2|TRBJ2-5
CASSSGGGGRGETQYF
TGCGCCAGCAGCTCCGGGGGAGGCGGGAGGGGAGAGACCCAGTACTTC
>TRBV7-2|-|-|TRBJ1-5
CASSPMGQGTQPQHF
TGTGCCAGCAGCCCTATGGGCCAGGGTACTCAGCCCCAGCATTTT
>TRBV7-9|-|TRBD1|TRBJ2-1
CASSRQGPYNEQFF
TGTGCCAGCAGCCGACAGGGCCCCTACAATGAGCAGTTCTTC
>TRBV19|-|-|TRBJ1-1
CASILTAGENTEAFF
TGTGCCAGTATCCTAACGGCAGGGGAGAACACTGAAGCTTTCTTT